The 28 T cell receptor beta chains presented below share a single source sample, sequenced in a study of T cell clonality in common variable immunodeficiency. Clones were read by immunoSEQ multiplex PCR, and TCRdb kept only the in-frame ones, dropping some. The sample offers around 60,000 clones and no singletons, the top ten holding about 1.7%. Material for sequencing was peripheral blood mononuclear cells. Receptors were obtained from a person between 18 and 75 years old in good health.

There are many counts of this clone. From the germline J gene comes the end of the CDR3, since the read stops 3 residues before it. The rearrangement joins TRBV19 to TRBJ2-2, with 7 positions matching TRBD1. There are 14 residues in the CDR3. The V gene's germline CDR1 is LNHDA and CDR2 SQIVND (reference sequence). Unmatched junction bases numbered 7, after V lost 10 bases and J lost 2 bases. The CDR3 loop reads CATRTGENTGELFF. CDR3 DNA (partial): TGTGCCACTCGGACAGGTGAAAACACCGGGGAG.

This clone was counted many times. The read gets to within 3 residues of the CDR3 end, and the germline J gene fills in the rest. The chain recombines TRBV5-6 with TRBJ1-1; TRBD1 is a possible D gene (5 bases). The germline V and J ends were trimmed by 4 bases and 5 bases, with 18 bases remaining between them. The V gene's germline CDR1 is SGHDT and CDR2 YYEEEE. The CDR3 has 15 amino acids. CDR3 loop: CASSLRGSGRTEAFF. The DNA read from the CDR3 is TGTGCCAGCAGCCTAAGGGGCTCAGGGAGGACTGAA.

The table lists this clone with many counts. The CDR3 end lies 3 residues beyond the end of the read and is filled in from the germline J gene. The chain uses TRBV20-1 and TRBJ1-5; 7 bases are shared with TRBD1. Germline trimming cut 5 bases from V and 5 bases from J; bases unmatched to any gene: 3. Germline V gene data show CDR1 as DFQATT and CDR2 as SNEGSKA (reference sequence). The CDR3 runs 12 residues. Incomplete CDR3 DNA: TGCAGTGCTGGACAGGTAGATCAGCCC. Its translation is CSAGQVDQP. The complete CDR3 protein is CSAGQVDQPQHF.

This clone has a count of ten or more. Read coverage stops 3 residues before the CDR3 terminus; the germline J gene supplies the remainder. This chain joins TRBV10-1 and TRBJ1-4; 9 bases line up with TRBD1. In germline, CDR1 is WNHNN, CDR2 SYGVQD (reference sequence). CDR3 length equals 16 residues. V trimming: 6 bases; J trimming: 1 base; junction bases outside the gene matches: 6. The CDR3 is CASSVGTGKTNEKLFF. The sequenced part of the CDR3 DNA is TGCGCCAGCAGCGTCGGGACAGGGAAAACTAATGAAAAA.

In its sample, this clone was seen many times. The CDR3 is cut off 3 residues early in the read; its end comes from the germline J gene. V and J are TRBV30 and TRBJ1-2; 8 positions match TRBD1. Losses at the gene ends were 0 bases for V and 6 bases for J; bases not matched to a gene: 9. The germline CDR1 and CDR2 sequences are GTSNPN and SVGIG (reference sequence). This CDR3 contains 15 residues. Incomplete CDR3 DNA: TGTGCCTGGAGTGTGGTCGTGGGACAGGCCGATGGC. Translating gives CAWSVVVGQADG. The CDR3 in full is CAWSVVVGQADGYTF.

This clone was detected ten times or more. Read coverage stops 3 residues before the CDR3 terminus; the germline J gene supplies the remainder. This rearrangement joins TRBV5-1 to TRBJ2-3, with 14 bases lining up with TRBD2. The CDR3 covers 16 residues. Trimming at V came to 4 bases and at J to 7 bases, leaving 8 bases not matched to a gene. The germline V gene encodes CDR1 SGHRS and CDR2 YFSETQ. The covered CDR3 bases are TGCGCCAGCAGCACAGGGACTAGCGGGAGAATTTATACG. Amino acids: CASSTGTSGRIYT. In full, the CDR3 is CASSTGTSGRIYTQYF. The full variable domain, rest sourced from reference TRBV5-1 and TRBJ2-3, is KAGVTQTPRYLIKTRGQQVTLSCSPISGHRSVSWYQQTPGQGLQFLFEYFSETQRNKGNFPGRFSGRQFSNSRSEMNVSTLELGDSALYLCASSTGTSGRIYTQYFGPGTRLTVL.

This clone was found many times. The read ends 3 residues shy of where the CDR3 ends; the end is completed using the germline J gene. This sequence joins TRBV2 and TRBJ1-5; 8 bases match TRBD1. This CDR3 has 13 amino acids. V gave up 8 bases and J gave up 3 bases; unmatched junction bases: 3. Germline V gene lookup returns CDR1 SNHLY and CDR2 FYNNEI. The CDR3 reads CASDRGANQPQHF. The part of the CDR3 DNA that was read is TGTGCCAGCGACAGGGGTGCCAATCAGCCC. Using reference TRBV2 and TRBJ1-5 for the parts outside the CDR3, the full variable domain is EPEVTQTPSHQVTQMGQEVILRCVPISNHLYFYWYRQILGQKVEFLVSFYNNEISEKSEIFDDQFSVERPDGSNFTLKIRSTKLEDSAMYFCASDRGANQPQHFGDGTRLSIL.

This clone has a count of ten or more. The read is 3 residues too short to cover the CDR3 end, so that end is filled in from the germline J gene. The genes are TRBV6-2 or TRBV6-3 and TRBJ1-2, with 8 bases that match TRBD1. The CDR3 length is 15 residues. J lost 5 bases, V lost 0 bases, and 5 bases had no gene match. Germline CDR1 MNHEY, CDR2 SVGEGT. The part of the CDR3 DNA that was read is TGTGCCAGCAGTTACTCTACAGGGGGAGGGTATGGC. It yields the protein CASSYSTGGGYG. The entire CDR3 protein is CASSYSTGGGYGYTF.

This clone occurred many times. From the germline J gene comes the end of the CDR3, since the read stops 3 residues before it. V is TRBV28 and J is TRBJ2-2; D tentatively reads TRBD1 or TRBD2 (6 bases each). CDR3 size: 14 residues. From germline, CDR1 is MDHEN and CDR2 SYDVKM. V dropped 2 bases and J dropped 5 bases, with 9 bases sitting between them. The CDR3 here is CASSLQGRTGELFF. The covered CDR3 bases are TGTGCCAGCAGTTTACAGGGGAGGACCGGGGAG. Complete variable domain (other parts from reference TRBV28 and TRBJ2-2): DVKVTQSSRYLVKRTGEKVFLECVQDMDHENMFWYRQDPGLGLRLIYFSYDVKMKEKGDIPEGYSVSREKKERFSLILESASTNQTSMYLCASSLQGRTGELFFGEGSRLTVL.

This clone has at least ten counts. The read terminates 3 residues before the CDR3 end, so the remaining end is supplied by the germline J gene. The rearrangement links TRBV19 to TRBJ1-1, with 10 nucleotides matching TRBD1. This CDR3 comprises 16 residues. The V gene end was trimmed by 6 bases and the J gene end by 2 bases; junction bases not matched to a gene: 9. CDR1 LNHDA and CDR2 SQIVND come from the germline V gene (reference sequence). The CDR3 bases that were read are TGTGCCAGTAGGCTTCGGGGGACAGGGGAAAACACTGAA. This gives the protein CASRLRGTGENTE. The whole CDR3 protein reads CASRLRGTGENTEAFF.

This clone appeared many times. The read comes to an end 3 residues before the CDR3 does, leaving the germline J gene to fill in the end. The rearrangement uses TRBV18 and TRBJ2-6; TRBD1 matches at 7 bases. Trimming cost V 5 bases and J 4 bases; bases outside gene matches: 8. Germline V gives CDR1 KGHSH, CDR2 LQKENI. The CDR3 covers 16 residues. The CDR3 bases that were read are TGTGCCAGCTCAGAACAAGACAGGGCCGGGGCCAACGTC. Translation: CASSEQDRAGANV. Given in full, the CDR3 is CASSEQDRAGANVLTF.

This clone was seen repeatedly, ten times or more. The sequenced part of the CDR3 DNA is TGTGCCAGCAGTAAACGACAGAACACTGAA. This translates into CASSKRQNTE. The whole CDR3 sequence reads CASSKRQNTEAFF. The rearrangement joins TRBV2 to TRBJ1-1; no firm D call. The observed sequence ends 3 residues before the CDR3 terminus, with the missing tail filled in from the germline J gene. CDR1 and CDR2 from the germline V gene are SNHLY and FYNNEI. V dropped 5 bases and J dropped 1 base, with 8 bases sitting between them. CDR3 length equals 13 residues.

This clone was recorded many times. The CDR3 extends 3 residues past the end of the read, so its final part is completed from the germline J gene. The chain joins TRBV7-2 to TRBJ1-2, with a possible D match to TRBD1 (5 bases). Germline CDR1 is SGHTA and CDR2 is FQGNSA. Trimming pared 1 base from V and 2 bases from J, leaving 11 bases between. The CDR3 is 15 amino acids. Partial CDR3 DNA: TGTGCCAGCAGCTTAGGGGAGGGGCTGAACTATGGC. Amino acids: CASSLGEGLNYG. The entire CDR3 reads CASSLGEGLNYGYTF.

The sample holds many counts of this clone. The sequenced fragment ends 3 residues before the CDR3 boundary, so the rest is inferred from the germline J gene. V and J are TRBV4-2 and TRBJ1-4; TRBD1 aligns across 8 bases. CDR3 length: 15 residues. The J segment lost 7 bases and the V segment lost 1 base, leaving 5 bases of the junction unmatched. CDR1 is LGHNA, CDR2 YNFKEQ, per germline. The CDR3 spells CASSQVQGAREKLFF. CDR3 DNA (partial): TGTGCCAGCAGCCAAGTCCAGGGGGCTCGTGAAAAA.

This clone was found many times. The read terminates 3 residues ahead of where the CDR3 ends, so the germline J gene completes it. V usage is TRBV19 and J usage is TRBJ2-3, with 9 bases identical to TRBD2. The CDR3 runs 16 residues. The V gene end was trimmed by 1 base and the J gene end by 2 bases; junction bases not matched to a gene: 4. Per the germline V gene, CDR1 is LNHDA and CDR2 is SQIVND (reference sequence). The part of the CDR3 DNA that was read is TGTGCCAGTAGTATAGTAGCGGGGGAGTTCACAGATACG. It codes for CASSIVAGEFTDT. The complete CDR3 sequence is CASSIVAGEFTDTQYF.

The table lists this clone with many counts. The read terminates 3 residues before the CDR3 end, so the remaining end is supplied by the germline J gene. The V and J genes are TRBV14 and TRBJ1-6, with unresolved D. The CDR3 is made up of 15 amino acids. From germline, CDR1 is SGHDN and CDR2 FVKESK. Trimming cost V 1 base and J 4 bases, with 8 bases left between them. The part of the CDR3 DNA that was read is TGTGCCAGCAGCCAAGTTGAGCAATATAATTCACCC. It translates to CASSQVEQYNSP. The whole CDR3 is CASSQVEQYNSPLHF.

This clone came up many times. The read falls 3 residues short of the CDR3 end, and the missing part is taken from the germline J gene. The V and J genes are TRBV20-1 and TRBJ2-7, with 9 nucleotides matching TRBD1. Looked up from germline, CDR1 is DFQATT and CDR2 is SNEGSKA (reference sequence). This CDR3 comprises 13 residues. The V gene end was trimmed by 5 bases and the J gene end by 3 bases; junction bases not matched to a gene: 5. The chain's CDR3 is CSAAPGQGYEQYF. Partial CDR3 DNA: TGCAGTGCTGCCCCGGGACAGGGCTACGAG.

This clone was counted ten times or more. Read coverage stops 3 residues before the CDR3 terminus; the germline J gene supplies the remainder. The chain carries TRBV2 and TRBJ2-1; D is uncertain. This CDR3 contains 12 residues. CDR1 and CDR2 (germline): SNHLY, FYNNEI. The germline V and J ends were trimmed by 7 bases and 9 bases, with 13 bases remaining between them. The part of the CDR3 DNA that was read is TGTGCCAGCACGCGTAGGGCCACTGAG. Residues: CASTRRATE. The full-length CDR3 reads as CASTRRATEQFF.

This clone was recorded at least ten times. The CDR3 end is not reached by the read, which stops 3 residues before it; the germline J gene fills it in. The V call is TRBV4-2, the J call TRBJ1-1, with D unresolved. Germline lookup yields CDR1 LGHNA and CDR2 YNFKEQ. The CDR3 contains 17 residues. CDR3 DNA, as far as it was read: TGTGCCAGCAGCCAAGATCTCAAGGTCGTCGGCATCTCGGGA. It codes for CASSQDLKVVGISG. The complete CDR3 reads CASSQDLKVVGISGAFF.

This clone was seen ten or more times. The read ends 3 residues before the CDR3 terminus; that terminus is restored from the germline J gene. This chain links TRBV6-2 or TRBV6-3 with TRBJ1-3; D uncertain. Germline CDR1 and CDR2: MNHEY and SVGEGT. V gave up 8 bases and J gave up 2 bases, with 7 bases separating them. This CDR3 is built from 12 residues. This chain's CDR3 is CASLSPGNTIYF. Incomplete CDR3 DNA: TGTGCCAGCCTGTCCCCTGGAAACACC.

This clone was counted at least ten times. The read finishes 3 residues shy of the CDR3 end, and the germline J gene is used to complete it. The chain recombines TRBV4-2 with TRBJ2-1; 8 bases are a match to TRBD1. The junction had 5 bases not matched to a gene; V was cut back by 4 bases and J by 6 bases. CDR3 size: 14 residues. The V gene's germline CDR1 is LGHNA and CDR2 YNFKEQ. The covered CDR3 bases are TGTGCCAGCAGCCCTGGACAGGGCCTCAATGAG. Its translation is CASSPGQGLNE. The CDR3 in full is CASSPGQGLNEQFF.

This clone was seen ten or more times. From the germline J gene comes the end of the CDR3, since the read stops 3 residues before it. The rearrangement uses TRBV3-1 (or the pseudogene TRBV3-2) and TRBJ2-3; 7 bases line up with TRBD1. The junction had 9 bases not matched to a gene; V was cut back by 4 bases and J by 2 bases. CDR3 length equals 16 residues. CDR1 and CDR2 (germline): LGHDT, YNNKEL (reference sequence). The CDR3 spells CASSRDQGVVTDTQYF. The CDR3 bases that were read are TGTGCCAGCAGCCGAGACCAGGGGGTTGTCACAGATACG.

There are many counts of this clone. The read stops 3 residues short of the end of the CDR3; the missing end is completed from the germline J gene. V gene TRBV7-8 combines with J gene TRBJ1-4; D perhaps matches TRBD1 (6 bases). The V end was cut by 4 bases, the J end by 8 bases, with 20 bases between. The CDR3 runs to 16 residues. Germline-derived CDR1 and CDR2 are SGHVS and FQNEAQ. The CDR3 DNA, read in part, is TGTGCCAGCAGCTCCTGGACAGCGGTAGGGAAGGAAAAA. Translated, it gives CASSSWTAVGKEK. The whole CDR3 protein is CASSSWTAVGKEKLFF.

This clone was picked up many times. The sequenced part of the CDR3 DNA is TGCAGCGTTGAAGAGGTAACGGACAGAAAA. Translating it yields CSVEEVTDRK. The full CDR3 sequence reads CSVEEVTDRKAFF. This sequence joins TRBV29-1 and TRBJ1-1, with D maybe TRBD1 (6 bases). The CDR3 extends 3 residues past the end of the read, so its final part is completed from the germline J gene. The CDR3 length is 13 residues. From germline, CDR1 is SQVTM and CDR2 ANQGSEA.

The sample holds many counts of this clone. The CDR3 extends 3 residues past the end of the read, so its final part is completed from the germline J gene. V is TRBV5-4 and J is TRBJ2-3; D possibly corresponds to TRBD1 (5 bases). Germline V gene lookup returns CDR1 SGHNT and CDR2 YYREEE (reference sequence). The CDR3 totals 16 residues. The covered CDR3 bases are TGTGCCAGCAGCTTGGGAAACAGGAATCCCCCGTCAGCG. It translates to CASSLGNRNPPSA. The whole CDR3 protein reads CASSLGNRNPPSAQYF.

In this sample, this clone turned up many times. The CDR3 goes on 3 residues after the read ends, and that part is filled in from the germline J gene. The chain combines TRBV5-4 with TRBJ2-3; possibly TRBD1 or TRBD2 for D (5 bases each). The CDR3 has 14 amino acids. V lost 4 bases, J lost 2 bases, and 11 bases lay in between. Germline V gives CDR1 SGHNT, CDR2 YYREEE (reference sequence). CDR3 DNA, as far as it was read: TGTGCCAGCAGCACACAGGAGGCCACAGATACG. Translating gives CASSTQEATDT. The CDR3, in full, reads CASSTQEATDTQYF.

This clone was recorded many times. The missing CDR3 end, 3 residues past where the read stops, is filled in from the germline J gene. The chain uses TRBV5-1 and TRBJ2-3, with D perhaps matching TRBD1 (5 bases). The CDR3 extends over 15 amino acids. CDR1 and CDR2 from the germline V gene are SGHRS and YFSETQ. Trimming stripped 3 bases from V and 2 bases from J, with 13 bases between. The CDR3 loop reads CASSSLGLPTDTQYF. The DNA read from the CDR3 is TGCGCCAGCAGCTCCCTGGGGCTCCCCACAGATACG.

This clone has at least ten counts. The CDR3 end lies 3 residues beyond the end of the read and is filled in from the germline J gene. This chain connects TRBV20-1 to TRBJ2-3; D not resolved. CDR1 is DFQATT, CDR2 SNEGSKA, per germline (reference sequence). V gave up 7 bases and J gave up 0 bases, with 14 bases separating them. CDR3 length: 14 residues. The DNA read from the CDR3 is TGCAGTGTTATGATAGTCTCTAGCACAGATACG. Translated: CSVMIVSSTDT. The complete CDR3 sequence is CSVMIVSSTDTQYF.